This T cell receptor beta chain was documented in a study of blood T cell repertoires in COVID-19 (dated by TCRdb to between 2020 and 2021). Study-level background: Collaborator samples came from the United States, Italy and Spain and covered acute and convalescent phases of COVID-19. The samples were drawn from two sources: the first 160 participants of the ongoing ImmuneRACE study, and about 1,300 subjects contributed by 6 global collaborators. The material from the prospective study consisted of cDNA or gDNA derived from T cells, B-cell-depleted T cells, or PBMCs. Subjects who had been exposed to COVID-19, were actively infected with it, or had recovered from it provided the deeply sampled blood TCRbeta repertoires that made up the dataset. Where available, HLA class I and class II types were obtained from metadata supplied by the sample provider rather than from assay-based typing. A freely available public database, intended as a resource for researchers studying the immune response to SARS-CoV-2, is where the repertoires were released. A de-identified subject ID, COVID-19 status, age in years and sex were almost always included in the sample metadata. The full study reports these points: The amount of clinical and demographic metadata varied by source and participant and was provided uncurated.

TCRbeta CDR3 regions were amplified from genomic DNA using the immunoSEQ Assay, a bias-controlled multiplex PCR. The authors' pipeline ran thus. The number of nucleated cells in each sample was estimated from the amplification of reference gene primers within the assay. To quantify the absolute abundance of each unique TCRbeta CDR3 rearrangement, sequence reads were collapsed and filtered. Productive Simpson clonality was computed per sample as the square root of Simpson's diversity index over productive rearrangements. Entries here come from immuneACCESS through TCRdb and include only in-frame sequences with V and J called. Some clones fail to appear in such tables; in the studies checked, an unresolved V gene covers under half of the shortfall, and the cause of the remainder is unknown. From that table come the V and J calls and clone size; the DNA was used to work out D and trimming. The table for this sample lists around 170,000 clones; roughly 84% of them were counted only once. Less than 15% of the sample goes to the ten largest clones.

The germline V end is reduced by 5 bases and the J end by 3 bases; junction bases left unmatched: 12. Via the germline V gene, CDR1 is SGHRS and CDR2 YFSETQ. Spanning cysteine to phenylalanine, the CDR3 consists of 18 amino acids. The sequence is cut down to CDR3 DNA, 54 bases in frame from base 1. As concerns this clone: This receptor's antigen is unknown. Base qualities are not at hand, and no much larger clone is one base apart.

The collaborating institutions used their own protocols to collect whole blood in K2EDTA tubes. For TCRbeta analysis, collaborators shipped samples in one of three forms: frozen whole blood, isolated PBMCs, or DNA extracted from either of those sample types. The sequencing input was peripheral blood. This receptor was identified in a man aged 18 to 30 with active or convalescent COVID-19. Recombination joined TRBV5-1 with TRBJ2-3, and 13 junctional nucleotides match TRBD2. CDR3 loop: CASRGLAGSPRGTDTQYF. At the DNA level, the sequence is TGCGCCAGCAGGGGACTAGCGGGGTCCCCCCGGGGGACAGATACGCAGTATTTT.